What follows are 8 T cell receptor beta chains derived from one specimen sequenced in a study of cytomegalovirus exposure and HLA in healthy donors. Amplification used 60 Vbeta primers and 13 Jbeta primers. The protocol was immunoSEQ multiplex PCR, while the TCRdb copy is restricted to in-frame clones and leaves out a portion. The top ten hold 1.5% to 2% of the sample, which has roughly 70,000 clones, roughly 86% seen once. Specimen: PBMCs. The source of these receptors is a man aged 18 to 35 in good health and CMV-seronegative.

The CDR3 is CASSDVAGGTDTQYF. The CDR3 DNA follows: TGTGCCAGCAGTGACGTAGCGGGGGGCACAGATACGCAGTATTTT. This sequence joins TRBV6-4 and TRBJ2-3; 9 bases map to TRBD2. V shed 2 bases and J 1 base; nucleotides not matched to a gene: 1. Germline V gene data show CDR1 as MRHNA and CDR2 as SNTAGT. This CDR3 has 15 residues.

The V and J genes are TRBV5-3 and TRBJ2-5; D possibly corresponds to TRBD2 (6 bases). TRBV5-3 is designated an ORF whose function remains uncertain. Deletions cut 4 bases from V and 5 bases from J, with 15 bases between. CDR3 size: 14 residues. The CDR3 DNA follows: TGTGCCAGAAGCACGCCGACTAGTCTCGAGACCCAGTACTTC. As protein: CARSTPTSLETQYF.

The V gene is TRBV27, the J gene TRBJ2-7, with unresolved D. Germline lookup yields CDR1 MNHEY and CDR2 SMNVEV (reference sequence). Trimming took off 6 bases at V and 3 bases at J, with 12 bases between the two ends. The CDR3 has 13 amino acids. This chain's CDR3 is CASRQDLNYEQYF. The CDR3, as DNA: TGTGCCAGCAGACAAGACTTGAACTACGAGCAGTACTTC.

This chain connects TRBV4-3 to TRBJ1-1; 9 nucleotides agree with TRBD1. There are 15 residues in the CDR3. V lost 7 bases and J lost 4; bases outside the gene matches: 10. Looked up from germline, CDR1 is LGHNA and CDR2 is YSLEER. In DNA, the CDR3 is TGCGCCAGCATAGACAGGGGGTCCGGGGGCACTGAAGCTTTCTTT. Its translation: CASIDRGSGGTEAFF.

The V and J genes are TRBV7-9 and TRBJ1-2; 10 bases agree with TRBD1. V dropped 3 bases and J dropped 11; count of bases not matched to a gene: 3. Per germline, CDR1 SEHNR and CDR2 FQNEAQ (reference sequence). The CDR3 is 12 amino acids. CDR3 DNA: TGTGCCAGCAGCTTCCGACAGGGGGCATACACCTTC. As protein: CASSFRQGAYTF.

The chain recombines TRBV6-6 with TRBJ1-2, with 9 bases that match TRBD1. The V gene's germline CDR1 is MNHNY and CDR2 SVGAGI (reference sequence). The CDR3 sequence is 11 residues long. Germline trimming cut 6 bases from V and 13 bases from J; bases unmatched to any gene: 6. CDR3 residues: CASSRGQGSTF. DNA of the CDR3: TGTGCCAGCAGCAGGGGACAGGGCAGCACCTTC.

The rearrangement links TRBV30 to TRBJ1-2; the D is unclear. The CDR3 totals 12 residues. The V end lost 4 bases, the J end lost 2 bases, and 8 bases lay between the germline ends. CDR1 and CDR2 from the germline V gene are GTSNPN and SVGIG (reference sequence). The CDR3 reads CAWKSGNYGYTF. CDR3 in DNA: TGTGCCTGGAAGTCCGGGAACTATGGCTACACCTTC. The full variable domain, its missing parts supplied by reference TRBV30 and TRBJ1-2, is SQTIHQWPATLVQPVGSPLSLECTVEGTSNPNLYWYRQAAGRGLQLLFYSVGIGQISSEVPQNLSASRPQDRQFILSSKKLLLSDSGFYLCAWKSGNYGYTFGSGTRLTVV.

This rearrangement joins TRBV5-1 to TRBJ2-1, with D maybe TRBD2 (5 bases). This CDR3 comprises 13 residues. The V end was cut by 4 bases, the J end by 1 base, with 6 bases between. Germline CDR1 SGHRS, CDR2 YFSETQ. The CDR3 coding sequence is TGCGCCAGCAGCGAGGGATCCTACAATGAGCAGTTCTTC. It is translated as CASSEGSYNEQFF.